This T cell receptor (beta chain) was captured by sequencing in a study of blood T cell repertoires in COVID-19. Sequenced by immunoSEQ multiplex PCR; TCRdb stores in-frame clones only, minus some. The data show about 33,000 clones, roughly 84% seen once. The V gene end was trimmed by 5 bases and the J gene end by 3 bases; junction bases not matched to a gene: 15. This CDR3 comprises 18 residues. Per germline, CDR1 KGHSH and CDR2 LQKENI. This sequence originates from a human donor in a cohort sampled during active COVID-19. The chain uses TRBV18 and TRBJ1-1; 10 bases are a match to TRBD1. Sample: peripheral blood. The CDR3 reads CASSYMTGGAGSDTEAFF. CDR3 nucleotides: TGTGCCAGCTCATACATGACAGGGGGCGCCGGTTCGGACACTGAAGCTTTCTTT.